This entry features one TCR beta chain sequence. This record comes from a study of shared clonotypes between healthy human individuals. Nashville, Tennessee was home to all donors, who were Caucasian adults. An even split of each subset's genomic DNA across several immunoSEQ plates was performed. Produced via immunoSEQ multiplex PCR; TCRdb's table is partial and in-frame only. The data show more than 900,000 clones, more than 75% seen once. V shed 1 base and J shed 4 bases, with 8 bases lying between them. The germline V gene has CDR1 KGHSH and CDR2 LQKENI. The CDR3 is made up of 14 amino acids. Sequencing used memory CD4+ T cells from PBMCs. As to subset: CD45RA-negative fraction. The sequence came from a man between 18 and 29 years old in good health. Some clones in this sample may be carry-over from other donors' samples. The J gene is TRBJ2-1, the V gene TRBV18; D possibly matches TRBD1 or TRBD2 (5 bases each). The CDR3 DNA follows: TGTGCCAGCTCACCACGGGACGGTTACAATGAGCAGTTCTTC. This encodes CASSPRDGYNEQFF.